The T cell receptor beta chain described here comes from a study of blood T cell repertoires in COVID-19. At the level of the study: There were acute and convalescent COVID-19 samples, and they came from the United States, Italy and Spain. T cells, B-cell-depleted T cells, or PBMCs supplied cDNA or gDNA.

CDR1 is LGHNA and CDR2 is YNFKEQ in the germline V gene. V gave up 0 bases and J gave up 7 bases, with 10 bases separating them. This CDR3 is 14 amino acids long. In the original processing: The assay estimated nucleated cells by amplifying reference gene primers. The data were produced by immunoSEQ multiplex PCR, yet TCRdb's version contains in-frame clones alone and is incomplete. V and J calls plus clone size are reproduced from that table; the DNA served to infer D and trimming. The sample contains about 280,000 clones, 65% to 90% of which appear only once. This clone was detected only once. The sequencing input was peripheral blood. The origin of this receptor is a man in his forties or fifties with active or convalescent COVID-19. The rearrangement links TRBV4-2 to TRBJ1-5; maybe TRBD1 (5 bases). Here the CDR3 DNA reads TGTGCCAGCAGCCAAGAGGGGGGAACCCAGCCCCAGCATTTT. Translation: CASSQEGGTQPQHF.